The text below deals with one TCR beta chain. Antigen specificity is unknown. The germline gene is not matched at one end of the junction; a read error may be the cause. Researchers reported that TCR beta cDNA libraries carried unique molecular identifiers. There were about 0.95 to 11 million T cells, and about half a million cDNA molecules came from them. TCRdb ran MiXCR on the PCR reads and lists one entry per CDR3 protein. The table records about 770,000 distinct CDR3 sequences, under 60% of them present only once. This CDR3 region has 16 residues. CDR1 is SGHTA, CDR2 FQGNSA, per germline. The sample belongs to a study of post-analysis software for immune sequencing data. Across the whole study: Included courses were relapsing-remitting and secondary progressive multiple sclerosis; progressive-relapsing multiple sclerosis was also included. Study-level findings and limits: Normalized Chao1 diversity in multiple sclerosis patients fell significantly below that of controls. Controls had lower frequencies than patients of four or five TRBV segments, which included TRBV5-6, TRBV5-1 and TRBV20-1.

The rearrangement uses TRBV7-2 and TRBJ2-5; no clear D. This clonotype was obtained from a girl between 5 and 17 years old with multiple sclerosis. Specimen: blood. The CDR3 DNA sequence: TGTGCCAGCAGCTTGGCCCCCAACCTAAACCAAGAGACCCAGGACTTC. Amino acid sequence: CASSLAPNLNQETQDF.